The TCR beta chain under discussion was sequenced for a study of T cell responses to AZD1222 COVID-19 vaccine (dated by TCRdb to the early 2020s). Broadly, across the study: AZD1222 recipients given second doses at about 4 weeks or at about 12 weeks were pooled, since spike-specific TCR depth and breadth were not found to differ between the two schedules. Trial participants were enrolled into age subgroups of 18-55, 56-69 and 70-plus years, which contained roughly 150, 30 and 60 TCR-sequenced participants, respectively. TCR sequencing was performed for about 250 trial participants, of whom around 200 were given two doses of AZD1222 and approximately 25 were given two doses of MenACWY control vaccine.

The CDR3 regions of human TCRbeta chains were analyzed by immunosequencing. In the original analysis: TCRs in the repertoires were matched against a reference library of SARS-CoV-2-specific TCRs that had been generated with the MIRA antigen-specificity platform. Breadth was defined as the fraction of unique TCRs that were SARS-CoV-2-associated, and depth was defined as the fraction of total T cells that were SARS-CoV-2-associated. Using the MIRA data, each spike-specific TCR was mapped to the spike region that the TCR reacts to and placed in a CD4 or CD8 class. Log10-transformed breadth and depth values were compared by one-way ANOVA with Sidak's multiple comparisons tests. TCRdb took over this immuneACCESS table, retaining in-frame rearrangements with V and J assigned. Such tables are incomplete; in checked studies, under half of the missing clones stem from an unresolved V gene, and the remainder is unexplained. Clonal size and the V and J genes are those of that table, whereas D and trimming came from the DNA. This sample is represented by more than 35,000 clones; 75% to 85% of them were singletons. About 50% of the sample is held by the ten biggest clonotypes.

Overall study results and their limits: The whole spike protein was spanned by vaccine-associated CD4 TCRs, and dominant responses were seen in regions 160-218 and 743-854. A significant rise in spike-specific TCR breadth and depth was observed after two AZD1222 doses relative to day 0 and relative to MenACWY recipients. In the small 56-69-year group, the increase in depth fell short of significance, most likely because of low power. No day 14 peak-response samples were available, so repertoires were characterized only after the peak T cell response. Reportedly, almost half of the unique spike-specific TCRs recognized epitopes lying outside the regions that are mutated in the B.1.351 and B.1.1.7 variants. Most participants were white British and females outnumbered males, and the authors suggested that clonal diversity may have been underestimated. Conclusions about previously exposed vaccinees are limited, since just 6 or 7 AZD1222 recipients were seropositive for SARS-CoV-2 at baseline.

As to this clone: This clone's antigen is unknown. No much larger clone exists at a distance of one base, and base qualities are not known.

The sample's time point, from its label and the paper: baseline before first vaccination. Vaccinee samples came from UK trials COV001 and COV002, including a single-blind randomized controlled phase 2/3 trial of AZD1222 (ChAdOx1 nCoV-19) in healthy adults. For TCRbeta chain sequencing, PBMC samples were collected from trial participants at day 0 and at day 28 after the second dose. The CDR3 has 12 amino acids, counting the end cysteine and phenylalanine. The kept DNA is CDR3 alone, 36 bases in frame from the first base. The germline V gene encodes CDR1 SQVTM and CDR2 ANQGSEA. V was cut back by 6 bases and J by 5 bases, leaving a gap of 14 bases between them.

The V and J genes are TRBV29-1 and TRBJ2-7, with TRBD2 perhaps the D gene, on 6 matching bases. The receptor's source is an adult in good health. The material sequenced was peripheral blood, taken on day 0 of AZD1222 vaccination. The CDR3 reads as follows: CSVDGGGDEQYF. The DNA sequence follows: TGCAGCGTGGACGGGGGTGGGGACGAGCAGTACTTC.